The 22 T cell receptor beta chains below were found in one sample sequenced in a study of blood T cell repertoires in COVID-19. Repertoires were generated with immunoSEQ multiplex PCR, while TCRdb's copy carries only in-frame clones and drops some. The data contain tens of thousands of clones, approximately 71% of them seen just once; the ten biggest clones take up approximately 2.1%. The sequenced sample consisted of peripheral blood. The origin of the receptors is a man aged 70 or older with COVID-19, enrolled during active disease.

The CDR3, as DNA: TGTGCCAGCAGCGTAGGGACAGGGGAGTATGAGCAGTTCTTC. This codes for CASSVGTGEYEQFF. The chain links TRBV9 to TRBJ2-1; the match to TRBD1 covers 9 bases. After removal of 0 bases from V and 8 bases from J, the junction contained 3 bases not matched to a gene. CDR1 and CDR2 from the germline V gene are SGDLS and YYNGEE. This CDR3 spans 14 amino acids.

A word on this clone: As the CDR3 is not closed by the conserved phenylalanine or tryptophan, this likely results from a read error. No DNA is shown, since the ends of the CDR3 on it are uncertain; the CDR3 is the one TCRdb lists. The chain has TRBV25-1 and TRBJ2-7; TRBD2 is the table's D call, not checked against the DNA. The CDR3 extends over 12 residues, inclusive of both ends. Germline CDR1 reads MGHDK; CDR2 reads SYGVNS. The CDR3 here is CASSEYLGLAGL.

The rearrangement joins TRBV28 to TRBJ1-6; 8 nucleotides match TRBD1. J lost 9 bases, V lost 6 bases, and 7 bases had no gene match. CDR3 length: 14 residues. Germline V gene data show CDR1 as MDHEN and CDR2 as SYDVKM. This CDR3 is CASRSGQGGSPLHF. As DNA, the CDR3 is TGTGCCAGCAGATCCGGACAGGGTGGTTCACCCCTCCACTTT. Filled out from reference TRBV28 and TRBJ1-6, the complete variable domain reads DVKVTQSSRYLVKRTGEKVFLECVQDMDHENMFWYRQDPGLGLRLIYFSYDVKMKEKGDIPEGYSVSREKKERFSLILESASTNQTSMYLCASRSGQGGSPLHFGNGTRLTVT.

The rearrangement joins TRBV28 to TRBJ1-2; TRBD1 is a possible D gene (5 bases). V lost 5 bases to trimming and J lost 7 bases, with 11 bases between them. Germline-derived CDR1 and CDR2 are MDHEN and SYDVKM. CDR3 length: 12 amino acids. This CDR3 is CASSRNQGGYTF. The CDR3, as DNA: TGTGCCAGCAGTCGAAACCAGGGTGGCTACACCTTC.

The chain carries TRBV19 and TRBJ2-1, with 7 bases aligning to TRBD2. V shed 0 bases and J 9 bases; nucleotides not matched to a gene: 5. This CDR3 region has 14 residues. Germline V gene data show CDR1 as LNHDA and CDR2 as SQIVND (reference sequence). In DNA form, the CDR3 reads TGTGCCAGTAGTATAGAGGCTAGCGGCGGTGAGCAGTTCTTC. This gives the protein CASSIEASGGEQFF. Variable domain in full (rest from reference TRBV19 and TRBJ2-1): DGGITQSPKYLFRKEGQNVTLSCEQNLNHDAMYWYRQDPGQGLRLIYYSQIVNDFQKGDIAEGYSVSREKKESFPLTVTSAQKNPTAFYLCASSIEASGGEQFFGPGTRLTVL.

This clone has just a few counts. The chain carries TRBV27 and TRBJ1-1; D is unresolved. Trimming left V 6 bases short and J 7 bases short, with 6 bases between. The CDR3 totals 10 residues. CDR1 is MNHEY and CDR2 is SMNVEV in the germline V gene (reference sequence). The CDR3, as DNA: TGTGCCAGCAGCCTTAATGAAGCTTTCTTT. Encoded protein: CASSLNEAFF.

This clone was observed once. J is TRBJ2-3 and V is TRBV29-1, with 9 bases identical to TRBD1. Germline V lookup: CDR1 SQVTM, CDR2 ANQGSEA. This CDR3 region has 15 residues. V lost 7 bases, J lost 2 bases, and 10 bases stayed unmatched. The CDR3 loop is CSATPGTGSTDTQYF. The CDR3 nucleotides are TGCAGCGCCACGCCCGGGACAGGGTCCACAGATACGCAGTATTTT.

The chain uses TRBV15 and TRBJ1-5; 8 bases are shared with TRBD1. Losses at the gene ends were 4 bases for V and 3 bases for J; bases not matched to a gene: 8. The CDR3 covers 16 residues. Germline-derived CDR1 and CDR2 are LNHNV and YYDKDF (reference sequence). The CDR3 region is CATSTYGQGNNQPQHF. The CDR3 nucleotides are TGTGCCACCAGCACCTACGGACAGGGCAACAATCAGCCCCAGCATTTT.

V and J are TRBV6-2 or TRBV6-3 and TRBJ2-3, with a tentative D call TRBD2 (5 bases). The ends were cut back, 0 bases at V and 1 base at J, with 5 bases in the middle. This CDR3 has 14 amino acids. Germline V lookup: CDR1 MNHEY, CDR2 SVGEGT. In DNA, the CDR3 is TGTGCCAGCAGTTACTCGAGGGGCACAGATACGCAGTATTTT. It yields the protein CASSYSRGTDTQYF.

In this sample, this clone turned up once. This chain joins TRBV5-1 and TRBJ2-7; TRBD1 matches 9 bases. Germline V lookup: CDR1 SGHRS, CDR2 YFSETQ. This CDR3 is built from 14 residues. Germline trimming cut 3 bases from V and 5 bases from J; bases unmatched to any gene: 6. CDR3 amino acids: CASSYGQGNNEQYF. The CDR3 nucleotides read TGCGCCAGCAGCTATGGACAGGGGAATAACGAGCAGTACTTC.

The chain links TRBV7-9 to TRBJ1-3, with unresolved D. The CDR3 is made up of 17 amino acids. Germline CDR1 and CDR2: SEHNR and FQNEAQ (reference sequence). V lost 4 bases and J lost 1, with 17 bases in between. CDR3 coding DNA: TGTGCCAGCAGCTATCCGGGAAGGTCAACTTCTGGAAACACCATATATTTT. Translating it yields CASSYPGRSTSGNTIYF.

The chain couples TRBV4-1 to TRBJ2-7, with D possibly being TRBD2 (6 bases). Germline V gene sequence: CDR1 MGHRA, CDR2 YSYEKL. V was pared by 2 bases and J by 0 bases, with 14 bases between. The CDR3 covers 16 residues. In DNA form, the CDR3 reads TGCGCCAGCAGCCAAAAGTTAGCGGAGGTCTCCTACGAGCAGTACTTC. Residues: CASSQKLAEVSYEQYF.

The rearrangement joins TRBV4-3 to TRBJ1-1; weak D call: TRBD1 (5 bases). Germline V gene sequence: CDR1 LGHNA, CDR2 YSLEER. The CDR3 totals 16 residues. Trimming took off 0 bases at V and 5 bases at J, with 16 bases between the two ends. The chain's CDR3 is CASSQDSAPGRTEAFF. In nucleotides, the CDR3 is TGCGCCAGCAGCCAAGATTCGGCGCCAGGGAGGACTGAAGCTTTCTTT.

This clone has more than one count but fewer than ten. V gene TRBV5-6 combines with J gene TRBJ2-7; TRBD1 is a possible D gene (5 bases). The germline gives CDR1 SGHDT, CDR2 YYEEEE. CDR3 length: 14 residues. The V end lost 1 base, the J end lost 4 bases, and 12 bases lay between the germline ends. The CDR3 nucleotides read TGTGCCAGCAGCTTGACAGGCAAAGCGTACGAGCAGTACTTC. As protein: CASSLTGKAYEQYF.

The chain couples TRBV15 to TRBJ2-1; 14 nucleotides align to TRBD2. Trimming took 1 base from V and 7 from J; bases not matched to a gene: 3. This CDR3 has 16 amino acids. CDR1 is LNHNV, CDR2 YYDKDF, per germline (reference sequence). The CDR3 here is CATSRGGLAGVNEQFF. DNA for the CDR3: TGTGCCACCAGCAGAGGGGGACTAGCGGGAGTAAATGAGCAGTTCTTC.

The chain uses TRBV5-5 and TRBJ1-2; 10 nucleotides match TRBD1. Germline V lookup: CDR1 SGHKS, CDR2 YYEKEE (reference sequence). CDR3 size: 15 residues. The V segment lost 4 bases and the J segment 8 bases; nucleotides outside the gene matches: 11. CDR3: CASSNQPGQGYGYTF. Here the CDR3 DNA reads TGTGCCAGCAGCAACCAACCGGGACAGGGGTACGGCTACACCTTC. The full variable domain, its missing parts supplied by reference TRBV5-5 and TRBJ1-2, is DAGVTQSPTHLIKTRGQQVTLRCSPISGHKSVSWYQQVLGQGPQFIFQYYEKEERGRGNFPDRFSARQFPNYSSELNVNALLLGDSALYLCASSNQPGQGYGYTFGSGTRLTVV.

This chain connects TRBV29-1 to TRBJ2-7; 8 positions agree with TRBD2. J was trimmed by 3 bases and V by 2 bases; bases with no gene match: 3. CDR1 and CDR2 (germline): SQVTM, ANQGSEA. The CDR3 sequence is 13 residues long. Here the CDR3 DNA reads TGCAGCGTTGAACCGGGACTAGTCTACGAGCAGTACTTC. This gives the protein CSVEPGLVYEQYF.

The gene calls are TRBV28 and TRBJ1-5; tentatively, D is TRBD1 (5 bases). The CDR3 sequence is 14 residues long. Germline V CDR1 and CDR2: MDHEN, SYDVKM. Trimming removed 2 bases at V and 5 bases at J, with 10 bases between. The CDR3 coding sequence is TGTGCCAGCAGTTTAAGCAGGGTCTATCAGCCCCAGCATTTT. Protein sequence: CASSLSRVYQPQHF.

The gene calls are TRBV28 and TRBJ1-1; no definite D call. CDR1 is MDHEN, CDR2 SYDVKM, per germline. The CDR3 runs to 14 residues. V was pared by 5 bases and J by 1 base, with 11 bases between. The DNA of the CDR3 is TGTGCCAGCAGTCTAGTCTCCGCGAACACTGAAGCTTTCTTT. Translating gives CASSLVSANTEAFF.

This clone showed up many times. The V and J genes are TRBV6-6 and TRBJ2-7; the match to TRBD2 covers 7 bases. This CDR3 comprises 13 residues. Germline-derived CDR1 and CDR2 are MNHNY and SVGAGI (reference sequence). Losses at the gene ends were 7 bases for V and 5 bases for J; bases not matched to a gene: 8. CDR3 sequence (DNA): TGTGCCAGCAATCTGGGAGGGCGGGACGAGCAGTACTTC. Its translation: CASNLGGRDEQYF.

This sequence joins TRBV5-4 and TRBJ2-7, with 9 positions matching TRBD2. This CDR3 contains 15 residues. The germline V gene encodes CDR1 SGHNT and CDR2 YYREEE (reference sequence). Trimming at V came to 0 bases and at J to 6 bases, leaving 7 bases not matched to a gene. The CDR3 loop is CASSLEGSGSGEQYF. The CDR3 DNA reads as TGTGCCAGCAGCTTGGAGGGTAGCGGGAGTGGCGAGCAGTACTTC.

The chain links TRBV7-8 to TRBJ2-7; 8 bases are a match to TRBD1. The CDR3 spans 15 residues. Germline V gene sequence: CDR1 SGHVS, CDR2 FQNEAQ. The junction had 10 bases not matched to a gene; V was cut back by 6 bases and J by 3 bases. The CDR3 sequence is CASSSRTGKGYEQYF. Written as DNA, the CDR3 is TGTGCCAGCAGTTCGAGGACAGGGAAAGGCTACGAGCAGTACTTC.